These 23 T cell receptor beta chains were sequenced from one sample in a study of shared clonotypes between healthy human individuals. Data came from immunoSEQ multiplex PCR; TCRdb stores just in-frame clones and leaves some out. The data contain about 1.1 million clones, roughly 77% of them singletons. The sample was memory CD4+ T cells from PBMCs. Described subset: CD45RA-negative fraction. The source of these receptors is a man younger than 35 in good health. Some clones in this sample may be carry-over from other donors' samples.

Notes on this clone: Germline is not matched at one junction end, which may reflect a read error. The chain carries TRBV6-1 and TRBJ2-7; no firm D call. CDR1 is MNHNS and CDR2 is SASEGT in the germline V gene. The CDR3 sequence is 11 residues long. The DNA for the CDR3 is TGTGCCAGCAGGAAGGACCCCCTGCTGTGCTTC. This sequence encodes CASRKDPLLCF.

This clone was observed at least ten times. The chain is built from TRBV2 and TRBJ2-1; maybe TRBD1 (5 bases). Between the trimmed V and J ends, which lost 7 bases and 9 bases, there was a span of 13 bases. CDR3 size: 12 residues. Germline CDR1 is SNHLY and CDR2 is FYNNEI. The CDR3 DNA sequence: TGTGCCAGCACCCAAGGGGCTATTGAGCAGTTCTTC. Protein product: CASTQGAIEQFF. Full variable domain (outside the CDR3, taken from reference TRBV2 and TRBJ2-1): EPEVTQTPSHQVTQMGQEVILRCVPISNHLYFYWYRQILGQKVEFLVSFYNNEISEKSEIFDDQFSVERPDGSNFTLKIRSTKLEDSAMYFCASTQGAIEQFFGPGTRLTVL.

The chain carries TRBV7-8 and TRBJ2-1; 11 nucleotides agree with TRBD1. V dropped 4 bases and J dropped 2; count of bases not matched to a gene: 4. Germline V gives CDR1 SGHVS, CDR2 FQNEAQ. This CDR3 comprises 16 residues. The CDR3 here is CASSWTGGRPYNEQFF. As DNA, the CDR3 is TGTGCCAGCAGCTGGACAGGGGGCCGGCCCTACAATGAGCAGTTCTTC. The variable domain in full, with the rest retrieved from reference TRBV7-8 and TRBJ2-1, is GAGVSQSPRYKVAKRGQDVALRCDPISGHVSLFWYQQALGQGPEFLTYFQNEAQLDKSGLPSDRFFAERPEGSVSTLKIQRTQQEDSAVYLCASSWTGGRPYNEQFFGPGTRLTVL.

In this sample, this clone turned up a few times. The V and J genes are TRBV28 and TRBJ1-4, with unresolved D. There are 13 residues in the CDR3. Trimming pared 5 bases from V and 14 bases from J, leaving 18 bases between. The germline V gene has CDR1 MDHEN and CDR2 SYDVKM. The CDR3 loop is CASSLRNMKRLFF. CDR3 in DNA: TGTGCCAGCAGTCTGCGCAATATGAAAAGGCTGTTTTTT.

In nucleotides, the CDR3 is TGTGCCAGCAGCCCCAGACTAGCGGGTGAGCAGTTCTTC. Translation gives CASSPRLAGEQFF. The chain is built from TRBV14 and TRBJ2-1; 10 nucleotides match TRBD2. Unmatched junction bases numbered 3, after V lost 4 bases and J lost 9 bases. The CDR3 spans 13 residues. CDR1 is SGHDN and CDR2 is FVKESK in the germline V gene. The whole variable domain, remainder taken from reference TRBV14 and TRBJ2-1, is EAGVTQFPSHSVIEKGQTVTLRCDPISGHDNLYWYRRVMGKEIKFLLHFVKESKQDESGMPNNRFLAERTGGTYSTLKVQPAELEDSGVYFCASSPRLAGEQFFGPGTRLTVL.

About this clone itself: The junction shows a germline mismatch at one end, possibly a read error. This rearrangement joins TRBV4-2 to TRBJ2-1, with 7 bases aligning to TRBD2. This CDR3 region has 16 residues. Germline-derived CDR1 and CDR2 are LGHNA and YNFKEQ. CDR3 residues: CASRQEVGRLYNEQFF. The DNA for the CDR3 is TGTGCCAGCAGACAAGAGGTCGGGAGGCTCTACAATGAGCAGTTCTTC.

V gene TRBV6-8 combines with J gene TRBJ2-1, with TRBD2 as a possible D gene (6 bases). This CDR3 is 14 amino acids long. Germline lookup yields CDR1 MNHGY and CDR2 SAAAGT. V was clipped by 7 bases and J by 2 bases, with 12 bases between them. The CDR3 DNA follows: TGTGCCAGCATCGGGGACTTTACCTACAATGAGCAGTTCTTC. It specifies CASIGDFTYNEQFF.

The chain uses TRBV6-6 and TRBJ2-7; TRBD1 agrees at 7 bases. CDR1 and CDR2 (germline): MNHNY, SVGAGI (reference sequence). The V gene end was trimmed by 6 bases and the J gene end by 0 bases; junction bases not matched to a gene: 8. The CDR3 has 15 amino acids. The CDR3 DNA follows: TGTGCCAGCAGGGTAAGGGACAGCCGCTCCTACGAGCAGTACTTC. Its translation: CASRVRDSRSYEQYF.

The J gene is TRBJ2-7, the V gene TRBV7-9, with TRBD2 matching 9 bases. The germline V gene encodes CDR1 SEHNR and CDR2 FQNEAQ (reference sequence). This CDR3 region has 15 residues. V dropped 3 bases and J dropped 6; count of bases not matched to a gene: 9. Written as DNA, the CDR3 is TGTGCCAGCAGCTTCACTAGCGGGCCATGGGGCGAGCAGTACTTC. Translated: CASSFTSGPWGEQYF.

The gene calls are TRBV7-7 and TRBJ2-2; perhaps D is TRBD1 or TRBD2 (5 bases each). Trimming cost V 5 bases and J 0 bases, with 13 bases left between them. The V gene's germline CDR1 is SSHAT and CDR2 FNYEAQ (reference sequence). This CDR3 has 16 amino acids. CDR3 sequence (DNA): TGTGCCAGCAGCCCCCGGGACGGTACGAACACCGGGGAGCTGTTTTTT. Amino acids: CASSPRDGTNTGELFF.

As for this clone: A much larger clone differs from this one at a single base, so this may be a read error. This chain joins TRBV2 and TRBJ1-4; TRBD1 matches 9 bases. Trimming took 4 bases from V and 16 from J; bases not matched to a gene: 13. Germline V gives CDR1 SNHLY, CDR2 FYNNEI. The CDR3 runs to 14 residues. CDR3: CASSADTRTGERFF. CDR3 coding DNA: TGTGCCAGCAGTGCCGACACCAGGACAGGGGAGAGGTTTTTT.

This clone has only a few counts. This chain links TRBV10-3 with TRBJ2-7, with TRBD2 matching over 7 bases. The CDR3 spans 13 residues. CDR1 ENHRY and CDR2 SYGVKD come from the germline V gene. With 10 bases clipped from V and 3 bases from J, the junction kept 9 bases outside the gene matches. CDR3 amino acids: CASSLAGVYEQYF. CDR3 nucleotide sequence: TGTGCCAGCAGCCTTGCGGGAGTCTACGAGCAGTACTTC.

This clone appeared a few times. The gene calls are TRBV4-2 and TRBJ2-7, with D unclear. The CDR3 runs to 14 residues. Deletions cut 1 base from V and 0 bases from J, with 7 bases between. In germline, CDR1 is LGHNA, CDR2 YNFKEQ. The DNA of the CDR3 is TGTGCCAGCAGCCAAGGGATCTCCTCCTACGAGCAGTACTTC. Translation gives CASSQGISSYEQYF.

This clone has just one count. The chain combines TRBV30 with TRBJ2-5; D is ambiguous. V shed 2 bases and J shed 1 base, with 11 bases lying between them. The CDR3 contains 14 residues. Germline V gene sequence: CDR1 GTSNPN, CDR2 SVGIG (reference sequence). CDR3 bases: TGTGCCTGGAGTTACAGCCTTCTCCAAGAGACCCAGTACTTC. Protein: CAWSYSLLQETQYF.

The chain has TRBV4-3 and TRBJ2-3; D is uncertain. The length of the CDR3 is 12 residues. CDR1 is LGHNA and CDR2 is YSLEER in the germline V gene. The V end lost 0 bases, the J end lost 8 bases, and 6 bases lay between the germline ends. The CDR3 nucleotides read TGCGCCAGCAGCCAAGAGTTTGGTACGCAGTATTTT. It translates to CASSQEFGTQYF.

For this clone: Other nucleotide sequences from this sample produce the same CDR3. The V and J genes are TRBV5-1 and TRBJ1-5; the D gene is possibly TRBD1 (5 bases). Germline values: CDR1 SGHRS, CDR2 YFSETQ. Trimming cost V 0 bases and J 1 base, with 8 bases left between them. The CDR3 contains 15 residues. The CDR3: CASSLGDSSNQPQHF. As DNA, the CDR3 is TGCGCCAGCAGCTTGGGAGACAGCAGCAATCAGCCCCAGCATTTT.

The chain joins TRBV6-1 to TRBJ1-3; no firm D call. CDR1 and CDR2 from the germline V gene are MNHNS and SASEGT. Trimming cost V 6 bases and J 3 bases, with 9 bases left between them. This CDR3 contains 13 residues. The chain's CDR3 is CASRRVGGNTIYF. Written as DNA, the CDR3 is TGTGCCAGCAGGAGGGTGGGTGGAAACACCATATATTTT.

The chain carries TRBV5-1 and TRBJ2-3; 13 nucleotides agree with TRBD2. The V segment lost 4 bases and the J segment 8 bases; nucleotides outside the gene matches: 4. The CDR3 sequence is 14 residues long. Germline assignment: CDR1 SGHRS and CDR2 YFSETQ. The DNA of the CDR3 is TGCGCCAGCAGCGGGGGGACTAGCGGGATTACGCAGTATTTT. Translation gives CASSGGTSGITQYF.

V and J are TRBV2 and TRBJ2-1; TRBD1 aligns across 9 bases. The junction had 4 bases not matched to a gene; V was cut back by 6 bases and J by 1 base. Germline CDR1 and CDR2: SNHLY and FYNNEI. This CDR3 is 15 amino acids long. CDR3 region: CASRVGTGSYNEQFF. The CDR3 DNA reads TGTGCCAGCAGAGTCGGGACAGGGTCCTACAATGAGCAGTTCTTC.

The chain uses TRBV11-3 and TRBJ2-2; perhaps TRBD1 as D (5 bases). With 5 bases removed from V and 1 base from J, the gap between germline ends came to 14 bases. Per germline, CDR1 SGHNT and CDR2 YENEEA. This CDR3 region has 16 residues. CDR3 coding DNA: TGTGCCAGCAGCCCCTTAGGGGCGCAGAACACCGGGGAGCTGTTTTTT. Translated, it gives CASSPLGAQNTGELFF.

As concerns this clone: A much larger clone lies one base from this, so it may be a read error. This sequence joins TRBV30 and TRBJ2-7; D not certain. V lost 7 bases to trimming and J lost 2 bases, with 21 bases between them. The CDR3 sequence is 15 residues long. Germline values: CDR1 GTSNPN, CDR2 SVGIG (reference sequence). The CDR3 DNA sequence: TGTGCCTTAGCCTTGAACCAGATAGTGGCCTACGAGCAGTACTTC. Amino acids: CALALNQIVAYEQYF.

The chain combines TRBV19 with TRBJ1-1; maybe TRBD1 (5 bases). CDR1 is LNHDA, CDR2 SQIVND, per germline (reference sequence). Deletions cut 6 bases from V and 5 bases from J, with 13 bases between. This CDR3 is built from 13 residues. CDR3 in DNA: TGTGCCAGTAGCCTGACAGTAGTGACTGAAGCTTTCTTT. This sequence encodes CASSLTVVTEAFF.

The CDR3 bases are TGTGCCAGCAGATGGACAGGGGGAAACACCGGGGAGCTGTTTTTT. Protein sequence: CASRWTGGNTGELFF. The chain uses TRBV7-3 and TRBJ2-2, with 10 bases fitting TRBD1. CDR1 is SGHTA and CDR2 is FQGTGA in the germline V gene. The CDR3 has 15 residues. The J segment lost 2 bases and the V segment lost 6 bases, leaving 3 bases of the junction unmatched.